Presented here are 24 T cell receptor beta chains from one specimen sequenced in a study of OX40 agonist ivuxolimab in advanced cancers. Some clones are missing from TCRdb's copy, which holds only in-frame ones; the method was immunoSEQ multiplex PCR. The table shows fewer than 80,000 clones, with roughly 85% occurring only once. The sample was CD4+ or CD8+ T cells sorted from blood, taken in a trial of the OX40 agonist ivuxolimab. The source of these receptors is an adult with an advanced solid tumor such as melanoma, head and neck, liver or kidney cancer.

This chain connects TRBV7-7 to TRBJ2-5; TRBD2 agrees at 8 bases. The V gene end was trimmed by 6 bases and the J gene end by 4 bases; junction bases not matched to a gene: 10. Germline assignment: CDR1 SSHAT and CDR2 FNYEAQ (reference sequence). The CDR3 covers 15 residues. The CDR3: CASSSGPGGGETQYF. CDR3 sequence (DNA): TGTGCCAGCAGTTCAGGCCCGGGAGGGGGAGAGACCCAGTACTTC.

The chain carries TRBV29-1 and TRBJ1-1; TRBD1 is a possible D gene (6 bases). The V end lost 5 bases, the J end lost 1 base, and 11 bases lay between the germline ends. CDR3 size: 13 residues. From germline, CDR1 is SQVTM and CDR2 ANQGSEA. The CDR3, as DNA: TGCAGCGTTTGGTGGGGGCCGAACACTGAAGCTTTCTTT. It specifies CSVWWGPNTEAFF. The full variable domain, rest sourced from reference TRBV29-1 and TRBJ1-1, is SAVISQKPSRDICQRGTSLTIQCQVDSQVTMMFWYRQQPGQSLTLIATANQGSEATYESGFVIDKFPISRPNLTFSTLTVSNMSPEDSSIYLCSVWWGPNTEAFFGQGTRLTVV.

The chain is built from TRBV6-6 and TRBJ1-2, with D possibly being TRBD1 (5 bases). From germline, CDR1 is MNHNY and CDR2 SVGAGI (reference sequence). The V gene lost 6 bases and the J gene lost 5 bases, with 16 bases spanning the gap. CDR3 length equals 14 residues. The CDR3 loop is CASRTGGEGYGYTF. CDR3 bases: TGTGCCAGCAGGACTGGGGGGGAGGGATATGGCTACACCTTC.

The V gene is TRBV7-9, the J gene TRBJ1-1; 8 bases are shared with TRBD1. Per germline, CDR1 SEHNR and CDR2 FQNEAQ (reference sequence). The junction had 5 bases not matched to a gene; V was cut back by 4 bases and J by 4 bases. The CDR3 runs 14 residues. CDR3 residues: CASSSGQGVTEAFF. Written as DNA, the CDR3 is TGTGCCAGCAGCTCTGGACAGGGCGTCACTGAAGCTTTCTTT.

CDR3 sequence reads: CATTWDGSGNTIYF. The CDR3 DNA reads TGTGCCACCACTTGGGACGGCTCTGGAAACACCATATATTTT. The rearrangement joins TRBV19 to TRBJ1-3, with a weak D call TRBD1 (5 bases). CDR1 and CDR2 from the germline V gene are LNHDA and SQIVND (reference sequence). Deletions cut 10 bases from V and 0 bases from J, with 13 bases between. The CDR3 extends over 14 amino acids.

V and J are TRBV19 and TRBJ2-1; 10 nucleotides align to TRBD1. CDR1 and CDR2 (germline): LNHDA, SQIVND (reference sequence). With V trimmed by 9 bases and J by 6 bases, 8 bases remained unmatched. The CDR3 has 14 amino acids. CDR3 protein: CASQWTGGINEQFF. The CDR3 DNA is TGTGCCAGCCAATGGACAGGGGGTATCAATGAGCAGTTCTTC.

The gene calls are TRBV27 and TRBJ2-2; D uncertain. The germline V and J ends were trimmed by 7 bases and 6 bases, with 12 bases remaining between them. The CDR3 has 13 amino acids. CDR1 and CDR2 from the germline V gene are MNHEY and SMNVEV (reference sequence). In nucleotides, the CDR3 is TGTGCCAGCAAACAGACTGGGTCCGGGGAGCTGTTTTTT. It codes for CASKQTGSGELFF.

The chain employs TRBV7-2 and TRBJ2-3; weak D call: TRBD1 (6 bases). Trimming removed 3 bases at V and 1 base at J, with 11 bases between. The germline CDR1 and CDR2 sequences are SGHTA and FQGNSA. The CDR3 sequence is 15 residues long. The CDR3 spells CASSFQDRRTDTQYF. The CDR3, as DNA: TGTGCCAGCAGCTTTCAGGACAGACGCACAGATACGCAGTATTTT.

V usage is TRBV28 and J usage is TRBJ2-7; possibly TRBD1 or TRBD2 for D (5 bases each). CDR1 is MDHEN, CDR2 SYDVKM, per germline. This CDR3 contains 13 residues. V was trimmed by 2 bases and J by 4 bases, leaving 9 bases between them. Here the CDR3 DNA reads TGTGCCAGCAGTTTAGGGGGTGGATACGAGCAGTACTTC. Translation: CASSLGGGYEQYF.

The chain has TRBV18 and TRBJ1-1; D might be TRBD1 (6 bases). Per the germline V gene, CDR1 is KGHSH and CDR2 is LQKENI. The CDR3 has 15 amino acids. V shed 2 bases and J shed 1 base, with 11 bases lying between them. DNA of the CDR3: TGTGCCAGCTCACCATTCCCGGGACAGAACACTGAAGCTTTCTTT. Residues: CASSPFPGQNTEAFF.

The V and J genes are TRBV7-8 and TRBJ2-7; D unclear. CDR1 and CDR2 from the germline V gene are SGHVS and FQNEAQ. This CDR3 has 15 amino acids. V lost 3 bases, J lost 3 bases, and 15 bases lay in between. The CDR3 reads CASSFSGLTSYEQYF. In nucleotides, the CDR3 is TGTGCCAGCAGCTTTTCAGGTCTAACGAGCTACGAGCAGTACTTC.

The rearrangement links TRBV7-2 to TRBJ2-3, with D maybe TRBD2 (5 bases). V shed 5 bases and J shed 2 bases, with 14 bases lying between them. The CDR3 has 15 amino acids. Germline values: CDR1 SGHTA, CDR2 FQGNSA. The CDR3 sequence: CASSPRARATDTQYF. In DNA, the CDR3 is TGTGCCAGCAGCCCACGGGCGAGGGCCACAGATACGCAGTATTTT.

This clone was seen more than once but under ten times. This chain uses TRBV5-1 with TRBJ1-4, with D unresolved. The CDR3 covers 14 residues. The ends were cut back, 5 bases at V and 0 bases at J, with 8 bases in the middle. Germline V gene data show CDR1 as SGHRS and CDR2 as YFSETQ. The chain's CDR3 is CASRTGPTNEKLFF. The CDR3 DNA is TGCGCCAGCAGGACCGGGCCAACTAATGAAAAACTGTTTTTT.

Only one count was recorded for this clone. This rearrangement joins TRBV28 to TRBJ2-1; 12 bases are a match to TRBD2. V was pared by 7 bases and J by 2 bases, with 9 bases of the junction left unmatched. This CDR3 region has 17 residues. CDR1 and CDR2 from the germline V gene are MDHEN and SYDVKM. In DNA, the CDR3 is TGTGCCAGCACCCCCGGGACTAGCGGGTTAACCTACAATGAGCAGTTCTTC. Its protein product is CASTPGTSGLTYNEQFF.

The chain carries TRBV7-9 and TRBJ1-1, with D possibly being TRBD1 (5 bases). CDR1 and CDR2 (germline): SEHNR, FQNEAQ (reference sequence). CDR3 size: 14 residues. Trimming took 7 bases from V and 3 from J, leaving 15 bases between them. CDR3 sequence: CASTIGGGDTEAFF. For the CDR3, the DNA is TGTGCCAGCACCATCGGCGGGGGAGACACTGAAGCTTTCTTT.

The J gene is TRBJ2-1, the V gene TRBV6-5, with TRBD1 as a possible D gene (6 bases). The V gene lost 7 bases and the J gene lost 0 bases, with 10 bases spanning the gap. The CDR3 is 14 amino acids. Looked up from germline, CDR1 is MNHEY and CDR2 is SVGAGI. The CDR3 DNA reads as TGTGCCAGCAAAGACAGGAGCTCCTACAATGAGCAGTTCTTC. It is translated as CASKDRSSYNEQFF.

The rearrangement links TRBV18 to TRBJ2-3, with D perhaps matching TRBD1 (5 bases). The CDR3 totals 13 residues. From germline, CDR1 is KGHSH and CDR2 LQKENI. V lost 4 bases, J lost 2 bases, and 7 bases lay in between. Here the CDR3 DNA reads TGTGCCAGCTCACTAGGGGACACAGATACGCAGTATTTT. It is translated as CASSLGDTDTQYF.

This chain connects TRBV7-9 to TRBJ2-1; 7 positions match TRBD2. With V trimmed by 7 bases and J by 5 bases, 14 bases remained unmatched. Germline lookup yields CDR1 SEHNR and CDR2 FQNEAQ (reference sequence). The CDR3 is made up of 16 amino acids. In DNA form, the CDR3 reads TGTGCCAGCAAACCTTCCGCGGGGGTGGGAAACAATGAGCAGTTCTTC. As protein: CASKPSAGVGNNEQFF. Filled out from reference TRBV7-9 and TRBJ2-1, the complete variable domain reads DTGVSQNPRHKITKRGQNVTFRCDPISEHNRLYWYRQTLGQGPEFLTYFQNEAQLEKSRLLSDRFSAERPKGSFSTLEIQRTEQGDSAMYLCASKPSAGVGNNEQFFGPGTRLTVL.

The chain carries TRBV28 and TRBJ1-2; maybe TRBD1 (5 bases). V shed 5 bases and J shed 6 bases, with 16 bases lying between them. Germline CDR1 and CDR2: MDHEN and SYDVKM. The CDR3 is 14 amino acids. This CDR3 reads CASSGGTGPHGYTF. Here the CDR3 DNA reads TGTGCCAGCAGTGGGGGGACGGGCCCCCATGGCTACACCTTC.

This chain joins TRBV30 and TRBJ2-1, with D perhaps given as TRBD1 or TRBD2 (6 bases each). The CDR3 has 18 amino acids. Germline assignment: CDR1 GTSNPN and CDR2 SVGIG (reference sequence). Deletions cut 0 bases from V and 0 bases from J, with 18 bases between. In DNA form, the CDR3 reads TGTGCCTGGAGTGTCAGACTAGGGGGGACCAGCTCCTACAATGAGCAGTTCTTC. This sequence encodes CAWSVRLGGTSSYNEQFF.

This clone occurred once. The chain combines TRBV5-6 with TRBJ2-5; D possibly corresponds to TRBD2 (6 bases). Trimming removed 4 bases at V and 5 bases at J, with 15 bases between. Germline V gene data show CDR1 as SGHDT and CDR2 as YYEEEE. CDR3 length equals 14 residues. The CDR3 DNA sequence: TGTGCCAGCAGCCGCGCAGGGACTCAGGAGACCCAGTACTTC. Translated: CASSRAGTQETQYF.

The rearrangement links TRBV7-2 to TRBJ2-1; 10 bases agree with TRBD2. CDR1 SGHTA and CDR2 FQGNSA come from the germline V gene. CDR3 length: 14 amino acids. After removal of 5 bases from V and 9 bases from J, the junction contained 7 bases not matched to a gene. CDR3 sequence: CASSPLAGRGEQFF. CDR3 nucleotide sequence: TGTGCCAGCAGCCCACTAGCGGGGAGGGGTGAGCAGTTCTTC.

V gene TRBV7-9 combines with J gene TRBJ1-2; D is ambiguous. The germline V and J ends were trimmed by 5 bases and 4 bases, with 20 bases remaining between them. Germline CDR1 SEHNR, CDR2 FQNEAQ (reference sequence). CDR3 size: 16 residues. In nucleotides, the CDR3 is TGTGCCAGCAGCCCCGCTGGGTCCGGACGGTCCTATGGCTACACCTTC. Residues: CASSPAGSGRSYGYTF.

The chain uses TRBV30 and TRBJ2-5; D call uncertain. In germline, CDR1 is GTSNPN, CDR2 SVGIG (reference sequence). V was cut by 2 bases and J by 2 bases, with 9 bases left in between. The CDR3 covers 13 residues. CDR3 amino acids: CAWSRMGQETQYF. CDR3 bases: TGTGCCTGGAGTCGTATGGGGCAAGAGACCCAGTACTTC.